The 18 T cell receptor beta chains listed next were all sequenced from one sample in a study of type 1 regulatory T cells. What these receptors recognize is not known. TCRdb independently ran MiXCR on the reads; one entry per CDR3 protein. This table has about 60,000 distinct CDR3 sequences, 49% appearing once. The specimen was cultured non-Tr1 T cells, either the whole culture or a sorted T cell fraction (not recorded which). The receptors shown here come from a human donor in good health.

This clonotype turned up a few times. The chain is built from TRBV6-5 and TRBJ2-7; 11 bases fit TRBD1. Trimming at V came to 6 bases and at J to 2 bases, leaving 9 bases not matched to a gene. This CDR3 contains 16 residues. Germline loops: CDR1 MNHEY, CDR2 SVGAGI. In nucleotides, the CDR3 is TGTGCCAGCAGCCCCTCCGGGACAGGGGGTACCTACGAGCAGTACTTC. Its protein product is CASSPSGTGGTYEQYF.

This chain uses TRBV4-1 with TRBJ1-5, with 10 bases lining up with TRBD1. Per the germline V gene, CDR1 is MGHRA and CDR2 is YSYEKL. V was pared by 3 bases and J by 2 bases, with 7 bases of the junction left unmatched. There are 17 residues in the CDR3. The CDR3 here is CASSQSRDRGRNQPQHF. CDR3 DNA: TGCGCCAGCAGCCAGTCCCGGGACAGGGGTCGCAATCAGCCCCAGCATTTT.

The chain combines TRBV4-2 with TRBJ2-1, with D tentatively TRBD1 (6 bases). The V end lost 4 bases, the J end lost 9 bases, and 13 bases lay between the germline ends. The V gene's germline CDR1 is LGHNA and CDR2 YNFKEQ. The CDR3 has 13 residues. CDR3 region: CASSLGSRGEQFF. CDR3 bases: TGTGCCAGCAGCCTTGGTAGCAGGGGTGAGCAGTTCTTC.

CDR3 sequence reads: CATSDSLRANTGELFF. In DNA form, the CDR3 reads TGTGCCACCAGTGATTCCCTGCGCGCGAACACCGGGGAGCTGTTTTTT. The chain is built from TRBV24-1 and TRBJ2-2; D not certain. The CDR3 covers 16 residues. Between the trimmed V and J ends, which lost 2 bases and 0 bases, there was a span of 9 bases. Germline CDR1 reads KGHDR; CDR2 reads SFDVKD.

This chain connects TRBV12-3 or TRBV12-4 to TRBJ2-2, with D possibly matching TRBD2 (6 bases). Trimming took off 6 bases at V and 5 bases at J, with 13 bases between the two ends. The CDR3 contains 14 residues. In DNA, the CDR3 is TGTGCCAGCAGCCGCGGGCGGGGAACCGGGGAGCTGTTTTTT. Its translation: CASSRGRGTGELFF.

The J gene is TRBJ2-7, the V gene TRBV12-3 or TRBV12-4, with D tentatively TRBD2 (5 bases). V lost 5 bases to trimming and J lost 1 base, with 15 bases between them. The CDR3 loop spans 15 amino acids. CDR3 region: CASSLHFGDSYEQYF. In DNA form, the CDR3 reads TGTGCCAGCAGTCTACACTTCGGGGATTCCTACGAGCAGTACTTC.

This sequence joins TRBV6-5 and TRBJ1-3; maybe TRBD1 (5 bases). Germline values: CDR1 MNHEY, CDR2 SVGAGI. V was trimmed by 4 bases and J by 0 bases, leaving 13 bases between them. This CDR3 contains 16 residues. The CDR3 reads CASSLIDSGSGNTIYF. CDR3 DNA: TGTGCCAGCAGTTTAATCGACAGCGGCTCTGGAAACACCATATATTTT.

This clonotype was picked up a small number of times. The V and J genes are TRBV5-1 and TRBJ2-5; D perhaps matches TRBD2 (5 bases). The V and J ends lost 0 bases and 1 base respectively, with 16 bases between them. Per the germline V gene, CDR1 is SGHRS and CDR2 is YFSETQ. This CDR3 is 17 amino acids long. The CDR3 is CASSLAGGSAGQETQYF. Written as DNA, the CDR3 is TGCGCCAGCAGCTTGGCCGGCGGCTCGGCGGGCCAAGAGACCCAGTACTTC. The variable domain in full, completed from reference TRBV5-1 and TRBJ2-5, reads KAGVTQTPRYLIKTRGQQVTLSCSPISGHRSVSWYQQTPGQGLQFLFEYFSETQRNKGNFPGRFSGRQFSNSRSEMNVSTLELGDSALYLCASSLAGGSAGQETQYFGPGTRLLVL.

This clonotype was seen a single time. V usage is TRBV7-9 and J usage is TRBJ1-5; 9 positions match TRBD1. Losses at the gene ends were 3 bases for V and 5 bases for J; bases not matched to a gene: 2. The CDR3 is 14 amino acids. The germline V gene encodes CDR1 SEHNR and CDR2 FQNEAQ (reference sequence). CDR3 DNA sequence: TGTGCCAGCAGCTTTGGACAGGGGCATCAGCCCCAGCATTTT. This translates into CASSFGQGHQPQHF.

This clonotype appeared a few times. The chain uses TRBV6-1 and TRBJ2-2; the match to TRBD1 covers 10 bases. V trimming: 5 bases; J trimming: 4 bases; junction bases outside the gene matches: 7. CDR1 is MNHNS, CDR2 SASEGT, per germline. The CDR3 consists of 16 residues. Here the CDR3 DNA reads TGTGCCAGCAGTAAGGGGTGGACAGGGGGCACCGGGGAGCTGTTTTTT. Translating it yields CASSKGWTGGTGELFF.

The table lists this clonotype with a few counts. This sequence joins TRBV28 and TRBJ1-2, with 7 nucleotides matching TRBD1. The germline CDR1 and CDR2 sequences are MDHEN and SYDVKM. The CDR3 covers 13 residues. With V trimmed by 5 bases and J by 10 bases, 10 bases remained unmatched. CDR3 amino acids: CASSGTVTYIYTF. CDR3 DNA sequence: TGTGCCAGCAGTGGGACAGTAACTTATATCTACACCTTC.

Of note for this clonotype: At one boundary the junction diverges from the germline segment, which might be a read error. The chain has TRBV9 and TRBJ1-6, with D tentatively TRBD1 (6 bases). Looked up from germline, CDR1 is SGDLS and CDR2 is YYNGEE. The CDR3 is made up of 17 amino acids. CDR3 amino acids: CANSPQGQSSYNSPLHF. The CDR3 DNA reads TGTGCCAACAGCCCCCAAGGACAGAGCTCCTATAATTCACCCCTCCACTTT.

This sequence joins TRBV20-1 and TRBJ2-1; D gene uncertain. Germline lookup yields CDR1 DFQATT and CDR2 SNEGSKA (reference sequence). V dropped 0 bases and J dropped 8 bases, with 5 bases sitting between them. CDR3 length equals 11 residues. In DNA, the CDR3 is TGCAGTGCTAGAGACTCCTATGAGCAGTTCTTC. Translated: CSARDSYEQFF.

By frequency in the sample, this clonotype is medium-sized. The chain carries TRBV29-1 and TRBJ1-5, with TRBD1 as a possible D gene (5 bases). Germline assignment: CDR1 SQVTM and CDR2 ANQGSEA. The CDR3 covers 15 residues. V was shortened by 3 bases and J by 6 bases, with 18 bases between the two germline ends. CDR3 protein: CSVDTGTLTTQPQHF. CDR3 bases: TGCAGCGTTGACACGGGGACCTTAACTACTCAGCCCCAGCATTTT.

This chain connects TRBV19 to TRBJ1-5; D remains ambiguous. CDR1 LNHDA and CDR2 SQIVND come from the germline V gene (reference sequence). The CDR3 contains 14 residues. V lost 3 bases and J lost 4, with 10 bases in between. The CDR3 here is CASSMSGGNQPQHF. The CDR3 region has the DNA TGTGCCAGTAGTATGAGCGGCGGGAATCAGCCCCAGCATTTT.

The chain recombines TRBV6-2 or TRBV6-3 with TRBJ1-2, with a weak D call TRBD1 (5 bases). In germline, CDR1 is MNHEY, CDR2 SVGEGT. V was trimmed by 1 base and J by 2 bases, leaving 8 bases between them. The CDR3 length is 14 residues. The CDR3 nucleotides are TGTGCCAGCAGTTACTTTCAGGGAAACTATGGCTACACCTTC. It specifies CASSYFQGNYGYTF.

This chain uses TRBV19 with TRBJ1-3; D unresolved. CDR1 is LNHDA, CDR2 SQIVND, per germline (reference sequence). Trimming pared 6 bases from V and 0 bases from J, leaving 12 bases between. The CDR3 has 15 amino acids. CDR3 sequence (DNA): TGTGCCAGTAGAGGCTTGGCTGACTCTGGAAACACCATATATTTT. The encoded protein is CASRGLADSGNTIYF.

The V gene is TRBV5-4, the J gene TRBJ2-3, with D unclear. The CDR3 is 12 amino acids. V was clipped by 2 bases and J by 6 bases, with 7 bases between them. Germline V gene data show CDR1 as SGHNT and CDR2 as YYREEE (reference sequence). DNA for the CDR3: TGTGCCAGCAGCTTATCAAAGGATACGCAGTATTTT. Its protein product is CASSLSKDTQYF.